Described below is a single T cell receptor beta chain sequence and its context. Its antigen is still unknown. These data come from a study of Graves' ophthalmopathy and Graves' hyperthyroidism. Study results and caveats: For separating ophthalmopathy from stable hyperthyroidism, a 13-signature model gave under 90% sensitivity and 65% to 82% specificity.

Germline values: CDR1 LNHDA, CDR2 SQIVND (reference sequence). Trimming removed 3 bases from V and 2 bases from J, with 14 bases in between. The CDR3 loop spans 16 amino acids. Orbital computed tomography, together with clinical symptoms, serum thyroxine, TRAb and thyroid ultrasound, was used for diagnosis. Investigators amplified TCR beta CDR3 regions from RNA transcripts. Following a first-round RT-PCR that used HTBI primers, a second-round multiplex PCR was carried out. TCRdb re-called the multiplex PCR reads with MiXCR, one entry per CDR3 protein. The sample records some 210,000 distinct CDR3 sequences, around 30% being singletons.

This clonotype was sampled from a man aged 45-65 years with Graves' ophthalmopathy. Sequencing used peripheral blood. The gene calls are TRBV19 and TRBJ1-5; D possibly corresponds to TRBD1 (6 bases). Written as DNA, the CDR3 is TGTGCCAGTAGTATCTGGCAGGGGAAGGGCAATCAGCCCCAGCATTTT. Translated, it gives CASSIWQGKGNQPQHF.